The 17 T cell receptor beta chains below were found in one sample sequenced in a study of cytomegalovirus exposure and HLA in healthy donors. Repertoires were generated with immunoSEQ multiplex PCR, while TCRdb's copy carries only in-frame clones and drops some. Counted here are some 70,000 clones, 85% occurring once; the ten biggest clones make up about 3%. Sequenced sample: PBMCs. The receptors shown here come from a man aged 25 to 40 in good health and CMV-seronegative.

The V and J genes are TRBV7-2 and TRBJ2-2; 11 bases are shared with TRBD1. Germline CDR1 reads SGHTA; CDR2 reads FQGNSA. The CDR3 covers 15 residues. V trimming: 4 bases; J trimming: 7 bases; junction bases outside the gene matches: 5. The CDR3 sequence: CASSSRTGGNGELFF. CDR3 bases: TGTGCCAGCAGCTCAAGGACAGGGGGCAACGGGGAGCTGTTTTTT.

This clone was observed a single time. This chain joins TRBV4-3 and TRBJ1-5; D remains unclear. This CDR3 is built from 13 residues. Between the trimmed V and J ends, which lost 0 bases and 4 bases, there was a span of 4 bases. Germline-derived CDR1 and CDR2 are LGHNA and YSLEER. The CDR3 region has the DNA TGCGCCAGCAGCCAAGATCAGAATCAGCCCCAGCATTTT. It yields the protein CASSQDQNQPQHF.

This chain uses TRBV7-3 with TRBJ2-7; TRBD2 might be the D (5 bases). Germline loops: CDR1 SGHTA, CDR2 FQGTGA. V gave up 3 bases and J gave up 2 bases, with 26 bases separating them. The CDR3 loop spans 19 amino acids. The CDR3 loop reads CASSLGKKRRAPQAYEQYF. Written as DNA, the CDR3 is TGTGCCAGCAGCTTGGGGAAGAAGCGGCGTGCCCCCCAGGCCTACGAGCAGTACTTC.

This clone appeared a few times. This sequence joins TRBV7-9 and TRBJ1-5; D is unclear. Germline V gene lookup returns CDR1 SEHNR and CDR2 FQNEAQ (reference sequence). V was trimmed by 4 bases and J by 7 bases, leaving 20 bases between them. This CDR3 has 16 residues. CDR3 DNA sequence: TGTGCCAGCAGCTCATACGAGGATCGGAACCCACAGCCCCAGCATTTT. Translating it yields CASSSYEDRNPQPQHF.

This clone was detected ten times or more. This chain joins TRBV19 and TRBJ1-5; 8 bases align to TRBD1. Unmatched junction bases numbered 9, after V lost 5 bases and J lost 0 bases. Germline loops: CDR1 LNHDA, CDR2 SQIVND (reference sequence). CDR3 length: 17 amino acids. The CDR3 protein is CASSPGTGTNSNQPQHF. CDR3 nucleotide sequence: TGTGCCAGTAGTCCCGGGACAGGCACCAATAGCAATCAGCCCCAGCATTTT.

The chain combines TRBV6-5 with TRBJ2-5; a possible D gene is TRBD1 (5 bases). Germline loops: CDR1 MNHEY, CDR2 SVGAGI. The CDR3 contains 12 residues. V was shortened by 6 bases and J by 2 bases, with 7 bases between the two germline ends. The CDR3 region has the DNA TGTGCCAGCAGAGGGGCACAAGAGACCCAGTACTTC. Translating gives CASRGAQETQYF.

The chain has TRBV10-3 and TRBJ2-3, with D unresolved. This CDR3 region has 13 residues. The V and J ends lost 3 bases and 10 bases respectively, with 14 bases between them. Germline loops: CDR1 ENHRY, CDR2 SYGVKD. CDR3 in amino acids: CAISDVRIVAQYF. CDR3 DNA: TGTGCCATCAGTGACGTGAGGATTGTTGCGCAGTATTTT.

The V and J genes are TRBV19 and TRBJ2-3; D is possibly TRBD1 (6 bases). CDR1 LNHDA and CDR2 SQIVND come from the germline V gene (reference sequence). The V end lost 3 bases, the J end lost 6 bases, and 16 bases lay between the germline ends. The CDR3 length is 15 residues. The CDR3 is CASSIQGQTGDTQYF. The DNA for the CDR3 is TGTGCCAGTAGTATCCAGGGGCAAACGGGGGATACGCAGTATTTT.

The chain employs TRBV18 and TRBJ1-1; no clear D gene. V was shortened by 4 bases and J by 6 bases, with 6 bases between the two germline ends. The germline CDR1 and CDR2 sequences are KGHSH and LQKENI. CDR3 size: 11 residues. This chain's CDR3 is CASSHYPEAFF. CDR3 nucleotide sequence: TGTGCCAGCTCACACTATCCTGAAGCTTTCTTT.

This rearrangement joins TRBV11-1 to TRBJ1-2; no firm D call. CDR1 is SGHAT, CDR2 FQDESV, per germline (reference sequence). V gave up 5 bases and J gave up 3 bases, with 10 bases separating them. The length of the CDR3 is 13 residues. The CDR3 nucleotides are TGTGCCAGCAGCCCCCTCGGGTACTATGGCTACACCTTC. This translates into CASSPLGYYGYTF.

This clone was observed a few times. This chain links TRBV6-5 with TRBJ1-5; the match to TRBD1 covers 8 bases. The junction had 7 bases not matched to a gene; V was cut back by 0 bases and J by 9 bases. This CDR3 spans 15 amino acids. Germline CDR1 MNHEY, CDR2 SVGAGI. The CDR3 DNA follows: TGTGCCAGCAGTTACTCGGGGCAGGGGGCGATGCCCCAGCATTTT. Its translation: CASSYSGQGAMPQHF.

This chain connects TRBV6-5 to TRBJ1-5; 10 bases agree with TRBD1. V trimming: 6 bases; J trimming: 7 bases; junction bases outside the gene matches: 3. Per the germline V gene, CDR1 is MNHEY and CDR2 is SVGAGI. This CDR3 is 13 amino acids long. The CDR3 protein is CASSRTGGQPQHF. In DNA form, the CDR3 reads TGTGCCAGCAGCAGGACAGGGGGACAGCCCCAGCATTTT.

The V and J genes are TRBV9 and TRBJ1-4; D gene ambiguous. Germline V gene lookup returns CDR1 SGDLS and CDR2 YYNGEE. The CDR3 sequence is 15 residues long. The germline V and J ends were trimmed by 0 bases and 5 bases, with 11 bases remaining between them. For the CDR3, the DNA is TGTGCCAGCAGCGTAGGAACCAAGCCCAATGAAAAACTGTTTTTT. Amino acids: CASSVGTKPNEKLFF.

A single count supports this clone. The chain uses TRBV19 and TRBJ1-2; the D gene is possibly TRBD1 (5 bases). Germline CDR1 reads LNHDA; CDR2 reads SQIVND (reference sequence). The CDR3 contains 14 residues. The V end lost 8 bases, the J end lost 0 bases, and 13 bases lay between the germline ends. CDR3: CASGPRGSNYGYTF. The CDR3 nucleotides read TGTGCCAGTGGGCCTAGGGGTTCTAACTATGGCTACACCTTC.

The chain combines TRBV4-2 with TRBJ2-1; 9 bases are a match to TRBD2. V shed 4 bases and J 1 base; nucleotides not matched to a gene: 11. Germline V gives CDR1 LGHNA, CDR2 YNFKEQ. This CDR3 is built from 18 residues. This CDR3 reads CASSLGFIAGDSYNEQFF. The CDR3 DNA is TGTGCCAGCAGCCTCGGTTTCATAGCGGGAGATTCCTACAATGAGCAGTTCTTC.

V gene TRBV2 combines with J gene TRBJ2-5; maybe TRBD1 (6 bases). Trimming removed 6 bases at V and 7 bases at J, with 18 bases between. Germline V gene lookup returns CDR1 SNHLY and CDR2 FYNNEI. CDR3 size: 14 residues. DNA for the CDR3: TGTGCCAGCAGAACCGGGACATATGATGGGACCCAGTACTTC. Encoded protein: CASRTGTYDGTQYF.

V usage is TRBV6-6 and J usage is TRBJ1-1; D possibly corresponds to TRBD1 (5 bases). From germline, CDR1 is MNHNY and CDR2 SVGAGI (reference sequence). Trimming stripped 5 bases from V and 7 bases from J, with 14 bases between. The CDR3 consists of 13 residues. The CDR3 DNA sequence: TGTGCCAGCAGTACACCAGGGTCGGTTGAAGCTTTCTTT. This gives the protein CASSTPGSVEAFF.